This TCR beta chain was captured in a study of OX40 agonist ivuxolimab in advanced cancers. Overall study: Age averaged 60 years (range roughly 20 to 90), and roughly 80% were male.

Note on this clone: Its cognate antigen is unknown.

Repertoires were generated with immunoSEQ multiplex PCR, while TCRdb's copy carries only in-frame clones and drops some. The table includes roughly 21,000 clones, roughly 91% detected once. The study, taken as a whole, reports: Partial responders at 0.1-3.0 mg/kg showed near-lowest clonal expansion. The study did not work out the antigen specificity of the expanded peripheral T cells.

Autoimmune disease history or systemic immunosuppression meant exclusion. The sequencing here drew on CD4+ or CD8+ T cells sorted from blood, taken in a trial of the OX40 agonist ivuxolimab. The source of this sequence is an adult with an advanced solid tumor such as melanoma, head and neck, liver or kidney cancer.

CDR3 sequence (DNA): TGTGCCAGCAGTGAAGTGGGGGGGGACTACGAGCAGTACTTC. It translates to CASSEVGGDYEQYF. The genes are TRBV6-1 and TRBJ2-7, with 7 bases that match TRBD2. V lost 1 base and J lost 3; bases outside the gene matches: 3. The CDR3 is made up of 14 amino acids. Germline lookup yields CDR1 MNHNS and CDR2 SASEGT.